The T cell receptor beta chain under discussion was sequenced for a study of T cells in Graves' hyperthyroidism and ophthalmopathy. As for the study in general: Once the initial diagnosis was made, peripheral blood was obtained before any treatment.

Amplification of TCR beta CDR3 regions used RNA as the template. Primed by the HTBI set, a first-round RT-PCR was run on the TCR CDR3. A single record per CDR3 protein comes from TCRdb applying MiXCR to the multiplex PCR reads. The table lists 450,000 to 650,000 distinct CDR3 sequences, 12% to 15% of them singletons. Trimming at V came to 2 bases and at J to 9 bases, leaving 1 base not matched to a gene. Germline CDR1 reads SNHLY; CDR2 reads FYNNEI. This CDR3 has 13 residues. The table lists this clonotype with many counts. This chain links TRBV2 with TRBJ2-1; 10 bases align to TRBD1. The receptor was isolated from a woman under 30 with Graves' ophthalmopathy. The specimen was blood. CDR3 loop: CASSEWDRGEQFF. CDR3 coding DNA: TGTGCCAGCAGTGAATGGGACAGGGGTGAGCAGTTCTTC.